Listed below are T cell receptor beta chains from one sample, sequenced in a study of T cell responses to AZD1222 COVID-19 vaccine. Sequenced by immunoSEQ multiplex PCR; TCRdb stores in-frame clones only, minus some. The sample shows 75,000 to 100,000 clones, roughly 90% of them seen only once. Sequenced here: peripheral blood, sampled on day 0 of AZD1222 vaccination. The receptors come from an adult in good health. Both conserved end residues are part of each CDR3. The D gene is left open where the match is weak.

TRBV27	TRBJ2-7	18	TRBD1	CASSLLGTRDSDTYEQYF
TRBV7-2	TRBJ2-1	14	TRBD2	CASSYLAGAAEQFF
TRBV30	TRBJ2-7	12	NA	CAGQGFSYEQYF
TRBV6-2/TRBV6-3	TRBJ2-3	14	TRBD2	CASIPGLAEQGQYF
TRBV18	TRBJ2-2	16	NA	CASSPSLGGNTGELFF
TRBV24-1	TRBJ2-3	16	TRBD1	CATSDHTGGKADTQYF
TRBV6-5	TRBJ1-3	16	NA	CASSYLPGDSGNTIYF
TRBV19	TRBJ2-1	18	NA	CASSRAGLGDSSYNEQFF
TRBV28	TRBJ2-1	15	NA	CASTSGGRSYNEQFF
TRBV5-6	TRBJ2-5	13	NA	CASNPRLWETQYF
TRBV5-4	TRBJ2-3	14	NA	CASSLAGSTDTQYF
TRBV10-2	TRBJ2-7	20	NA	CASSDPLNRRASWSSYEQYF
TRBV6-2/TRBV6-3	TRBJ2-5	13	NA	CASSGQGQETQYF
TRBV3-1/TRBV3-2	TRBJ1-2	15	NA	CASSPQGWRGYGYTF
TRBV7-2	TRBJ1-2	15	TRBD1	CASSFLTGQGDGYTF
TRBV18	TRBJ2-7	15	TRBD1	CASSRDRGLLYEQYF
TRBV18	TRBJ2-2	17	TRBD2	CASSPVYGRDGVGELFF
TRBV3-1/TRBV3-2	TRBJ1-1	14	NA	CASRRSSGRTEAFF
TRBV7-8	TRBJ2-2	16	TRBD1	CASRFGTGGADGELFF
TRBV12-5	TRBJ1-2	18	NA	CASALISGSTPLSYGYTF
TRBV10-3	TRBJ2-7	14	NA	CAISESSTSYEQYF
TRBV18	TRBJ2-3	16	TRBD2	CASSPRGVLALDTQYF
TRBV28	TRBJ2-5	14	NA	CASSSNRGGETQYF
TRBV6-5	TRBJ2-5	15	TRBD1	CASSYAGQGEETQYF
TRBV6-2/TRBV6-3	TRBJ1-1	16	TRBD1	CASSQGTGGWNTEAFF
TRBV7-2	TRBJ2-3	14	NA	CASSPGGAGDTQYF
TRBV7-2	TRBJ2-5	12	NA	CASSVGQMGPYF
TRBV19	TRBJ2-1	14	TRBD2	CASRTSGRAYEQFF
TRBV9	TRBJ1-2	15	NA	CASSVVPVGTLGYTF
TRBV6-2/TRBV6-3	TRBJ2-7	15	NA	CASSPLVGPAYEQYF
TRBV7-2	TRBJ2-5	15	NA	CASSLTSGGRETQYF
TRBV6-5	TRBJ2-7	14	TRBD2	CASSSRTSVGEQYF
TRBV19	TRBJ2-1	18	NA	CASSMVPPAASSYNEQFF
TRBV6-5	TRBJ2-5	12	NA	CASGYPRETQYF
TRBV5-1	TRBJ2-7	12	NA	CASSRPGYEQYF
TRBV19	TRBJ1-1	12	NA	CASSLGRIEAFF
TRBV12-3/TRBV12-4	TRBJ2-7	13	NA	CASSLPHANEQYF
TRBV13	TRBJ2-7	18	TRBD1	CASSYPGTGGIKGYEQYF
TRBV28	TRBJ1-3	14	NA	CASSPQRSGNTIYF
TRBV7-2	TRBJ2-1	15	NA	CASSLEPGSYNEQFF
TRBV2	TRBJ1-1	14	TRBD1	CASSGDSWDTEAFF
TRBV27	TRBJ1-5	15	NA	CASSLSPPGYQPQHF
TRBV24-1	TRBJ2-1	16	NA	CATSDFSDTRRNEQFF
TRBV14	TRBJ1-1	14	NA	CASSPNRENTEAFF
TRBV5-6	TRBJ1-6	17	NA	CASSLEAPSSYNSPLHF
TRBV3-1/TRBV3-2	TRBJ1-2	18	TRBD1	CASSQDPGGGRANYGYTF
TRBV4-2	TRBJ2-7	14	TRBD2	CASSLGLAGWEQYF
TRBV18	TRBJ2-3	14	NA	CASSPAAAGDTQYF
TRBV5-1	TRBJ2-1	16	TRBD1	CASSLVGQGNNNEQFF
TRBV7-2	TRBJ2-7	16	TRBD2	CASSLWAGGSSYEQYF
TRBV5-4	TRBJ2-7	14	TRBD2	CASSSGGGPYEQYF
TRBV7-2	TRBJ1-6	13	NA	CASSDVYRVTLHF
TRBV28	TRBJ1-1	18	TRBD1	CASSFILGQGARNTEAFF
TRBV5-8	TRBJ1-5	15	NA	CASSLAGASNQPQHF
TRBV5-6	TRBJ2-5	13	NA	CASSLISEETQYF